The 6 T cell receptor beta chains below come from one sample, sequenced in a study of blood T cell repertoires in COVID-19. Clones were read by immunoSEQ multiplex PCR, and TCRdb kept only the in-frame ones, dropping some. Of about 190,000 clones in the sample, less than 80% were seen once. The sequenced material came from peripheral blood. These receptors were collected from a woman aged 45 to 65 with acute or convalescent COVID-19.

The rearrangement links TRBV19 to TRBJ1-5, with D maybe TRBD1 (6 bases). This CDR3 has 15 residues. Germline V CDR1 and CDR2: LNHDA, SQIVND (reference sequence). V lost 5 bases and J lost 2, with 13 bases in between. CDR3 protein: CASSLSRGGNQPQHF. The CDR3 DNA reads as TGTGCCAGTAGTTTAAGCAGGGGAGGCAATCAGCCCCAGCATTTT.

The chain links TRBV24-1 to TRBJ2-1, with 11 bases aligning to TRBD1. Germline values: CDR1 KGHDR, CDR2 SFDVKD. Trimming at V came to 5 bases and at J to 6 bases, leaving 5 bases not matched to a gene. The CDR3 totals 15 residues. CDR3 protein: CATSGPGTGGNEQFF. For the CDR3, the DNA is TGTGCCACCAGTGGGCCCGGGACAGGGGGCAATGAGCAGTTCTTC.

The chain has TRBV27 and TRBJ2-1; D not certain. Per the germline V gene, CDR1 is MNHEY and CDR2 is SMNVEV (reference sequence). V was pared by 5 bases and J by 3 bases, with 5 bases between. This CDR3 has 12 amino acids. This CDR3 reads CASSPSYNEQFF. CDR3 coding DNA: TGTGCCAGCAGTCCTAGCTACAATGAGCAGTTCTTC.

In this sample, this clone turned up a few times. The V call is TRBV7-2, the J call TRBJ2-3; no definite D call. Germline V gene lookup returns CDR1 SGHTA and CDR2 FQGNSA. Deletions cut 5 bases from V and 5 bases from J, with 5 bases between. This CDR3 contains 11 residues. Here the CDR3 DNA reads TGTGCCAGCAGCCGCGGAGATACGCAGTATTTT. Translating it yields CASSRGDTQYF.

The gene calls are TRBV20-1 and TRBJ2-4; TRBD2 aligns across 7 bases. J lost 8 bases, V lost 3 bases, and 10 bases had no gene match. The CDR3 covers 14 residues. Germline V gives CDR1 DFQATT, CDR2 SNEGSKA (reference sequence). CDR3 protein: CSASKSVGGDIQYF. CDR3 in DNA: TGCAGTGCTAGTAAATCGGTGGGGGGGGACATTCAGTACTTC.

The chain recombines TRBV2 with TRBJ2-2; no clear D gene. The CDR3 length is 16 residues. Germline assignment: CDR1 SNHLY and CDR2 FYNNEI. Trimming left V 4 bases short and J 2 bases short, with 14 bases between. The CDR3 sequence is CASSGPSALNTGELFF. CDR3 nucleotides: TGTGCCAGCAGTGGTCCATCCGCCCTAAACACCGGGGAGCTGTTTTTT. Looking up the rest from reference TRBV2 and TRBJ2-2 gives the full variable domain: EPEVTQTPSHQVTQMGQEVILRCVPISNHLYFYWYRQILGQKVEFLVSFYNNEISEKSEIFDDQFSVERPDGSNFTLKIRSTKLEDSAMYFCASSGPSALNTGELFFGEGSRLTVL.